This T cell receptor beta chain was recorded in a study of shared clonotypes between healthy human individuals. Across the whole study: Researchers drew samples from a couple of women and three men aged 18 to 49. Whole-study results and caveats: In general, naive subsets displayed greater estimated richness than memory subsets did.

As regards this clone: Its target is not known.

Germline CDR1 reads MDHEN; CDR2 reads SYDVKM. The ends lost 5 bases at V and 0 bases at J; junction bases unmatched: 4. This CDR3 has 15 residues. Here immunoSEQ multiplex PCR was the method, and the copy in TCRdb shows in-frame clones only, minus some. The table shows over a million clones, with 70% to 80% occurring only once. Recent vaccinations or acute infections were absent in the healthy HIV-negative adult donors. The TCR sequence derives from a man between 18 and 35 years old in good health. Some clones in this sample may be carry-over from other donors' samples. This rearrangement joins TRBV28 to TRBJ2-7; 10 bases line up with TRBD1. Sequencing was carried out using memory CD4+ T cells from PBMCs. Subset: CD45RA-negative fraction. The CDR3 region is CASSTTGGTSYEQYF. In nucleotides, the CDR3 is TGTGCCAGCAGTACGACAGGGGGCACCTCCTACGAGCAGTACTTC.